The 15 T cell receptor beta chains presented below share a single source sample, sequenced in a study of CD8+CD57+ T cells in acquired aplastic anemia. TCR beta VDJ and CDR3 profiling used genomic DNA as template. MiXCR, run by TCRdb on the reads, gives a single entry per CDR3 protein. The sample yields more than 70,000 distinct CDR3 sequences, around 70% seen once. Flow cytometry had shown expanded CD8+CD57+ cells in the patients chosen for sequencing. Sequences were obtained from sorted CD4+, CD8+, or CD8+CD57+ T cells (not recorded which) from PBMCs. The receptor source for this set is a human donor with aplastic anemia.

The chain recombines TRBV15 with TRBJ2-7, with 8 bases matching TRBD1. The length of the CDR3 is 17 residues. Germline CDR1 and CDR2: LNHNV and YYDKDF (reference sequence). The J segment lost 2 bases and the V segment lost 1 base, leaving 10 bases of the junction unmatched. The CDR3 bases are TGTGCCACCAGCAGAGGGGAAGCGCAGGGGGCTACCTACGAGCAGTACTTC. It codes for CATSRGEAQGATYEQYF.

This rearrangement joins TRBV2 to TRBJ2-7; a weak D match, TRBD2 (6 bases). Germline CDR1 SNHLY, CDR2 FYNNEI. V was shortened by 3 bases and J by 0 bases, with 6 bases between the two germline ends. The CDR3 is 13 amino acids. CDR3: CASSETSSYEQYF. The CDR3 DNA follows: TGTGCCAGCAGTGAGACTAGCTCCTACGAGCAGTACTTC.

This clonotype showed up just once. The V and J genes are TRBV24-1 and TRBJ1-3; D gene uncertain. Trimming removed 1 base at V and 4 bases at J, with 4 bases between. Per the germline V gene, CDR1 is KGHDR and CDR2 is SFDVKD. The CDR3 consists of 13 residues. The CDR3 DNA is TGTGCCACCAGTGATTTTAGGGGAAACACCATATATTTT. Residues: CATSDFRGNTIYF.

The chain has TRBV7-9 and TRBJ2-7, with 9 bases lining up with TRBD1. The V and J ends lost 5 bases and 6 bases, in that order; junction bases with no gene match: 11. The germline gives CDR1 SEHNR, CDR2 FQNEAQ (reference sequence). The CDR3 runs to 15 residues. CDR3 loop: CASSLRTGDIGEQYF. CDR3 coding DNA: TGTGCCAGCAGCCTCAGGACAGGGGACATAGGCGAGCAGTACTTC.

About this clonotype: A much larger clone differs by one base, so this may be a read error. The rearrangement links TRBV9 to TRBJ1-4; tentatively, D is TRBD1 (5 bases). Germline V gene data show CDR1 as SGDLS and CDR2 as YYNGEE. CDR3 length: 14 residues. The CDR3: CASSVDAGGEKQFF. The CDR3 DNA is TGTGCCAGCAGCGTAGATGCAGGAGGGGAAAAACAGTTTTTT.

The sample holds many counts of this clonotype. The rearrangement links TRBV7-9 to TRBJ1-1; a possible D gene is TRBD1 (5 bases). Per germline, CDR1 SEHNR and CDR2 FQNEAQ (reference sequence). The CDR3 has 15 amino acids. V was pared by 2 bases and J by 1 base, with 11 bases between. The CDR3 loop reads CASSLLSGGNTEAFF. In DNA form, the CDR3 reads TGTGCCAGCAGCTTACTCTCGGGGGGGAACACTGAAGCTTTCTTT.

The chain employs TRBV21-1 and TRBJ2-3; the D call in the table, TRBD1, was not verified against the DNA. TRBV21-1 is a pseudogene. This CDR3 contains 19 residues. CDR3 region: CASSTSPGQGARSTDTQYF. The CDR3 DNA is TGTGCCAGCAGCACCTCACCGGGACAGGGGGCCAGAAGCACAGATACGCAGTATTTT.

This clonotype was seen a handful of times. The rearrangement joins TRBV11-1 to TRBJ1-5, with TRBD1 identical over 9 bases. Looked up from germline, CDR1 is SGHAT and CDR2 is FQDESV (reference sequence). The ends lost 6 bases at V and 2 bases at J; junction bases unmatched: 5. The CDR3 is 15 amino acids. The DNA of the CDR3 is TGTGCCAGCAGAGGGACAGGGCTCGGCAATCAGCCCCAGCATTTT. It encodes CASRGTGLGNQPQHF.

V usage is TRBV7-9 and J usage is TRBJ2-7; possible D gene TRBD1, 5 bases. The V and J ends lost 3 bases and 0 bases respectively, with 12 bases between them. Germline V CDR1 and CDR2: SEHNR, FQNEAQ (reference sequence). The CDR3 runs to 15 residues. The CDR3 spells CASSLDDSSSYEQYF. The CDR3, as DNA: TGTGCCAGCAGCTTGGATGACAGCAGCTCCTACGAGCAGTACTTC. The full variable domain, in which reference TRBV7-9 and TRBJ2-7 provide the parts outside the CDR3, is DTGVSQNPRHKITKRGQNVTFRCDPISEHNRLYWYRQTLGQGPEFLTYFQNEAQLEKSRLLSDRFSAERPKGSFSTLEIQRTEQGDSAMYLCASSLDDSSSYEQYFGPGTRLTVT.

The chain carries TRBV7-9 and TRBJ1-5; D unresolved. Deletions cut 1 base from V and 7 bases from J, with 8 bases between. Per the germline V gene, CDR1 is SEHNR and CDR2 is FQNEAQ (reference sequence). The CDR3 spans 13 residues. The CDR3 bases are TGTGCCAGCAGCTTAGACCGGTACCAGCCCCAGCATTTT. The encoded protein is CASSLDRYQPQHF.

This chain connects TRBV7-8 to TRBJ2-7, with D perhaps given as TRBD1 or TRBD2 (7 bases each). Trimming left V 3 bases short and J 1 base short, with 16 bases between. The germline V gene has CDR1 SGHVS and CDR2 FQNEAQ. The length of the CDR3 is 16 residues. The CDR3 DNA sequence: TGTGCCAGCAGCTTGAGAGCGGGACAGCGATCCTACGAGCAGTACTTC. Amino acids: CASSLRAGQRSYEQYF.

This clonotype was counted once. V usage is TRBV9 and J usage is TRBJ2-7; the D is unclear. The germline CDR1 and CDR2 sequences are SGDLS and YYNGEE. This CDR3 comprises 11 residues. The ends were cut back, 4 bases at V and 3 bases at J, with 5 bases in the middle. As DNA, the CDR3 is TGTGCCAGCAGCCCAAACTACGAGCAGTACTTC. Translated, it gives CASSPNYEQYF.

This rearrangement joins TRBV20-1 to TRBJ1-1; 11 nucleotides agree with TRBD1. V gave up 0 bases and J gave up 4 bases; unmatched junction bases: 1. Looked up from germline, CDR1 is DFQATT and CDR2 is SNEGSKA (reference sequence). The CDR3 is 14 amino acids. The CDR3 DNA sequence: TGCAGTGCTAGAGAGGGGACAGGGGGCACTGAAGCTTTCTTT. The encoded protein is CSAREGTGGTEAFF.

V usage is TRBV29-1 and J usage is TRBJ1-2; TRBD1 matches at 8 bases. This CDR3 is 15 amino acids long. With 1 base clipped from V and 7 bases from J, the junction kept 11 bases outside the gene matches. The germline V gene has CDR1 SQVTM and CDR2 ANQGSEA. This CDR3 reads CSVEAGGQGVSGYTF. CDR3 coding DNA: TGCAGCGTTGAAGCGGGAGGACAGGGAGTGAGTGGCTACACCTTC.

In nucleotides, the CDR3 is TGTGCCAGCAGCAGGGGGACAGAGCGCTACGAGCAGTACTTC. This sequence encodes CASSRGTERYEQYF. V usage is TRBV7-9 and J usage is TRBJ2-7, with TRBD1 identical over 7 bases. This CDR3 comprises 14 residues. From germline, CDR1 is SEHNR and CDR2 FQNEAQ (reference sequence). V was clipped by 5 bases and J by 3 bases; unmatched bases: 7.